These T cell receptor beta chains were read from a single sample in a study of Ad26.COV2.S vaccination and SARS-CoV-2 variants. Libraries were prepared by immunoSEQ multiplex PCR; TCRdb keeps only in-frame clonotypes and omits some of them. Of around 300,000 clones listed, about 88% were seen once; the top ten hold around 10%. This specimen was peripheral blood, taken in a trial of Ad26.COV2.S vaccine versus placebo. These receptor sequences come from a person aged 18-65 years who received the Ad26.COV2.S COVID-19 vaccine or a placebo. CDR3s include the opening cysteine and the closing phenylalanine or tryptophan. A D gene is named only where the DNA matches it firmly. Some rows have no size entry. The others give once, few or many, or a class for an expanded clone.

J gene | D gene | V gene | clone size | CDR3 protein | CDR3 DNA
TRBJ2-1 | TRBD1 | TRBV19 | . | CASNKAAGGIDEQFF | TGTGCCAGTAATAAGGCGGCAGGGGGCATCGATGAGCAGTTCTTC
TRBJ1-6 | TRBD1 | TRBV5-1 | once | CASSPETGPYNSPLHF | TGCGCCAGCAGCCCAGAGACAGGGCCTTATAATTCACCCCTCCACTTT
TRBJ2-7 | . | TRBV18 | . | CASSPPSASYEQYF | TGTGCCAGCTCACCACCGAGTGCCTCCTACGAGCAGTACTTC
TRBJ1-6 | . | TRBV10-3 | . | CAISESGVSSYNSPLHF | TGTGCCATCAGTGAGTCAGGGGTGAGCTCCTATAATTCACCCCTCCACTTT
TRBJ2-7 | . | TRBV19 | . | CASSSPQGYEQYF | TGTGCCAGTAGCTCCCCACAGGGCTACGAGCAGTACTTC
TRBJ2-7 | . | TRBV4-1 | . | CASSQGLQGAYEQYF | TGCGCCAGCAGCCAAGGACTTCAAGGGGCCTACGAGCAGTACTTC
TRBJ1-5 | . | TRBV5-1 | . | CASSLRGDGNQPQHF | TGCGCCAGCAGCTTGCGGGGGGATGGCAATCAGCCCCAGCATTTT
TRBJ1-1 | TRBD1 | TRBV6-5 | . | CASNYRGEAFF | TGTGCCAGCAATTACAGGGGAGAAGCTTTCTTT
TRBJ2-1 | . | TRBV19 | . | CASSIGGPGPITVYNEQFF | TGTGCCAGTAGTATTGGGGGGCCAGGGCCGATTACTGTCTACAATGAGCAGTTCTTC
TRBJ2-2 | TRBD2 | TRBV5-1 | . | CASSLFPGQRGATGELFF | TGCGCCAGCAGCTTGTTCCCAGGTCAGCGGGGGGCAACCGGGGAGCTGTTTTTT
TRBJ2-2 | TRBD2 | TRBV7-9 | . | CASRTSGTNTGELFF | TGTGCCAGCAGGACTAGCGGGACGAACACCGGGGAGCTGTTTTTT
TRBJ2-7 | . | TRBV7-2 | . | CASVGRATNLYEQYF | TGTGCCAGCGTCGGCCGCGCTACTAATCTGTACGAGCAGTACTTC
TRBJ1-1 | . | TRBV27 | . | CASSLSGRQLTEAFF | TGTGCCAGCAGTTTATCCGGGCGACAGCTCACTGAAGCTTTCTTT
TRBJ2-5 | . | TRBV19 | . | CASSIRLGRETQYF | TGTGCCAGTAGTATTAGGCTAGGGCGAGAGACCCAGTACTTC
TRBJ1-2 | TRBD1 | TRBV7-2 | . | CASSLRRGQAGGYTF | TGTGCCAGCAGCTTAAGAAGAGGACAGGCGGGGGGCTACACCTTC
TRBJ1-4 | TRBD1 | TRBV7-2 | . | CASSLMGQGSNEKLFF | TGTGCCAGCAGCTTAATGGGACAGGGTTCTAATGAAAAACTGTTTTTT
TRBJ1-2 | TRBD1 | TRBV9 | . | CASSSGQARFNYGYTF | TGTGCCAGCAGCTCGGGACAGGCACGTTTTAACTATGGCTACACCTTC
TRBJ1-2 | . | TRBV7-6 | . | CASSLDGRSYTF | TGTGCCAGCAGCTTAGATGGTCGCTCCTACACCTTC
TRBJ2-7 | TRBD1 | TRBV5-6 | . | CASSLSGQLTYEQYF | TGTGCCAGCAGCTTATCGGGACAGTTGACCTACGAGCAGTACTTC
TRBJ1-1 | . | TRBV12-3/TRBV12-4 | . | CASNLWGTEAFF | TGTGCCAGCAATCTCTGGGGCACTGAAGCTTTCTTT
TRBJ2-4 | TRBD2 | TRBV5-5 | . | CASSLGAGGLNIQYF | TGTGCCAGCAGCTTGGGAGCGGGGGGGCTGAACATTCAGTACTTC
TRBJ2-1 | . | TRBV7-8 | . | CASSLAGGRSYNEQFF | TGTGCCAGCAGCTTAGCTGGGGGAAGGTCCTACAATGAGCAGTTCTTC
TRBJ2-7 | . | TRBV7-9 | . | CASSLLLDEQYF | TGTGCCAGCAGCTTACTTCTCGACGAGCAGTACTTC